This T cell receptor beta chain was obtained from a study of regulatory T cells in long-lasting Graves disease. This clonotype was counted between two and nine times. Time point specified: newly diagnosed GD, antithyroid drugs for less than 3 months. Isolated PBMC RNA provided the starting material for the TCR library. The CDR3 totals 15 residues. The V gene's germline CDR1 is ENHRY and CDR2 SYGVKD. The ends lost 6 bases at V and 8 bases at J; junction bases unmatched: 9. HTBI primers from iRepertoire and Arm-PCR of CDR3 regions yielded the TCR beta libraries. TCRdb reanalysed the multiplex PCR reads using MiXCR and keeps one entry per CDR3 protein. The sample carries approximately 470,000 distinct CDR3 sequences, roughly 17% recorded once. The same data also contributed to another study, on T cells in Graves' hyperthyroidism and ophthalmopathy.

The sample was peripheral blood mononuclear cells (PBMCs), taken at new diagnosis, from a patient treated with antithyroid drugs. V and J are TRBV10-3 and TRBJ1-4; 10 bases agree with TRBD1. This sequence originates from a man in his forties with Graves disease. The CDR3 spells CAISQRGTGEEKLFF. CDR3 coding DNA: TGTGCCATCAGCCAACGTGGGACAGGGGAAGAAAAACTGTTTTTT.